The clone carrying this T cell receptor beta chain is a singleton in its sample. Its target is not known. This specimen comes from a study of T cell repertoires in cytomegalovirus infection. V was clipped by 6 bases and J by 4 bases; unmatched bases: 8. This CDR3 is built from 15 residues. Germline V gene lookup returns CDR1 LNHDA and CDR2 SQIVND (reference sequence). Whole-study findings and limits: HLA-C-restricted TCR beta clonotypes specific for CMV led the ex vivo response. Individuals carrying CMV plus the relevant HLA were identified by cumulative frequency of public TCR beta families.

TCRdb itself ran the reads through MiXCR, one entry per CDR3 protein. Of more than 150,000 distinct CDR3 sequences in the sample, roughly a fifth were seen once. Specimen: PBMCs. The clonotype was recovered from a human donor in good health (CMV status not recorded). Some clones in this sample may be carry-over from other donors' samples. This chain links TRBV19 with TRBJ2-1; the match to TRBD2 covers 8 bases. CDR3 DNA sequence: TGTGCCAGTAGAATTACTAGCGGAGAATACAATGAGCAGTTCTTC. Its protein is CASRITSGEYNEQFF.